This TCR beta chain comes out of a study of CD8 T cells in ankylosing spondylitis. The study's findings and limits: Within peripheral blood, clones linked to disease were CD8+ and relatively rare. What seemed typical of ankylosing spondylitis blood was a TCR beta motif built from about 8 highly homologous variants.

This clonotype was seen a single time. Antigen specificity is unknown. The CDR3 totals 15 residues. V was pared by 4 bases and J by 1 base, with 12 bases between. Looked up from germline, CDR1 is KGHDR and CDR2 is SFDVKD. Generation of TCR beta libraries employed quantitative 5'-RACE incorporating molecular barcodes. TCRdb reanalysed the 5' RACE reads using MiXCR and keeps one entry per CDR3 protein. Among some 250,000 distinct CDR3 sequences listed, more than 20% were seen once. The clonotype comes from a male donor with ankylosing spondylitis or in good health (not recorded which). Sequenced input: blood, either unsorted or a sorted T cell fraction (not recorded which). The rearrangement joins TRBV24-1 to TRBJ2-5; D perhaps matches TRBD2 (6 bases). The CDR3 DNA follows: TGTGCCACCAGTGAGTTAGCGGCCCGCCAAGAGACCCAGTACTTC. It is translated as CATSELAARQETQYF.